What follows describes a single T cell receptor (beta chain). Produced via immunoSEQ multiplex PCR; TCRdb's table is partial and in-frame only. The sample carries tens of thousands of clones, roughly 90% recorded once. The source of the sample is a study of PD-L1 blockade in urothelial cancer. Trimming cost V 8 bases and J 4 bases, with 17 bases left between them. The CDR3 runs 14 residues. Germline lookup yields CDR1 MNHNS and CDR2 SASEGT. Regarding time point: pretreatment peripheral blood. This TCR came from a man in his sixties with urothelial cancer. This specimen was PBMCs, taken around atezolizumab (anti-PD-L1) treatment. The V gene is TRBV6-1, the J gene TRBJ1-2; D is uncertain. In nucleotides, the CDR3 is TGTGCCAGCGCTGGTGCGGGTCCGGGCTATGGCTACACCTTC. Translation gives CASAGAGPGYGYTF.